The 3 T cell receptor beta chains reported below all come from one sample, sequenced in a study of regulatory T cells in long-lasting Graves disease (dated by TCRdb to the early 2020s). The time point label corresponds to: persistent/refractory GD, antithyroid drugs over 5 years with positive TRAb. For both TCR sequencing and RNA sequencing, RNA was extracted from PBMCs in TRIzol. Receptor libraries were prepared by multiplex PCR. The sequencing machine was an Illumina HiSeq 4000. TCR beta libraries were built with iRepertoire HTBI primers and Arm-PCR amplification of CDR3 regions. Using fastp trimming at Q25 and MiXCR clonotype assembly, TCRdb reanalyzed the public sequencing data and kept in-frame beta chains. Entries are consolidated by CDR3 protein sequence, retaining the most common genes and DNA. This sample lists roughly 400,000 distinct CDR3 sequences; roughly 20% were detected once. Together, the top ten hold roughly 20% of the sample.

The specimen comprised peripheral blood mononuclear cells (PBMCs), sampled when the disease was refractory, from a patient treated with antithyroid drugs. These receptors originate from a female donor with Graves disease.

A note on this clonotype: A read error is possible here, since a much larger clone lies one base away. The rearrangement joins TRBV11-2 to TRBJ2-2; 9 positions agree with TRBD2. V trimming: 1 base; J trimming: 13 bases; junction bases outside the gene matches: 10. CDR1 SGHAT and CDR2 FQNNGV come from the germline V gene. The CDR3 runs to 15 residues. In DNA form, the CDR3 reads TGTGCCAGCAGCTTAGCGGCGGGAGGGCCCCGGGGGCTGTTTTTT. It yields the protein CASSLAAGGPRGLFF.

The CDR3 DNA sequence: TGCAGCGTGCAACTAGGGATTCGGTCCTCCGGGGAGCTGTTTTTT. Amino acids: CSVQLGIRSSGELFF. The J gene is TRBJ2-2, the V gene TRBV29-1; possibly TRBD2 for D (5 bases). Deletions cut 6 bases from V and 6 bases from J, with 20 bases between. Germline-derived CDR1 and CDR2 are SQVTM and ANQGSEA. The length of the CDR3 is 15 residues.

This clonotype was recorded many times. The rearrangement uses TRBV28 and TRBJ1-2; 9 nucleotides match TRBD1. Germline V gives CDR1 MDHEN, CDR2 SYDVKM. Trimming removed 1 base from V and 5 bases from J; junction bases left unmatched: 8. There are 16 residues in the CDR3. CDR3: CASSLLVRTGVYGYTF. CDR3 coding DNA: TGTGCCAGCAGTTTATTGGTCCGGACAGGGGTGTATGGCTACACCTTC.